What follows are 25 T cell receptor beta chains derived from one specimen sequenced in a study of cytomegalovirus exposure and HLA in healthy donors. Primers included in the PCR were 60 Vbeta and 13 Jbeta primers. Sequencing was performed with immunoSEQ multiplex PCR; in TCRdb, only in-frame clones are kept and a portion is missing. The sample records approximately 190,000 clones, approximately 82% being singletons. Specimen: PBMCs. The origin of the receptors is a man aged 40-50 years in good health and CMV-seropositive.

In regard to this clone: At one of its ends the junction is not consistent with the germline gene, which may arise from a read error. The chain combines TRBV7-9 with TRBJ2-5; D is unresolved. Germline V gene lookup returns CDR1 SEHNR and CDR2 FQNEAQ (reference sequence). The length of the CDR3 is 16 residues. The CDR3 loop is CSSSSRGGSSQETQYF. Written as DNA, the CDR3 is TGTTCCAGCAGCTCCCGCGGCGGCAGTAGCCAAGAGACCCAGTACTTC.

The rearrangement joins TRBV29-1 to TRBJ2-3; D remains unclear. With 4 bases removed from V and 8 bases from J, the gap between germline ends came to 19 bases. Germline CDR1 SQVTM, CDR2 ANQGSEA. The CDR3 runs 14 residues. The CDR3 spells CSVAGVAVTGTQYF. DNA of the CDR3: TGCAGCGTTGCGGGTGTGGCCGTTACGGGTACGCAGTATTTT.

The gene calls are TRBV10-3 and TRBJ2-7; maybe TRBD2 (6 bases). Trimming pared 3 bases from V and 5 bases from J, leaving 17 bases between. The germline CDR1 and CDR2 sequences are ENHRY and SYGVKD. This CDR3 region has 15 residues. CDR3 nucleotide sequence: TGTGCCATCAGTGACTTGGGCGGGCCGGGGGACGAGCAGTACTTC. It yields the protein CAISDLGGPGDEQYF.

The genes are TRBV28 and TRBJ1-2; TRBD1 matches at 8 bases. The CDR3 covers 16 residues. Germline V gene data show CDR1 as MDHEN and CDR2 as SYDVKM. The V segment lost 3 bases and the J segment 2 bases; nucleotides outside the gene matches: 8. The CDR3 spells CASSFSGTGDNYGYTF. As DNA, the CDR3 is TGTGCCAGCAGTTTTTCCGGGACAGGTGACAACTATGGCTACACCTTC.

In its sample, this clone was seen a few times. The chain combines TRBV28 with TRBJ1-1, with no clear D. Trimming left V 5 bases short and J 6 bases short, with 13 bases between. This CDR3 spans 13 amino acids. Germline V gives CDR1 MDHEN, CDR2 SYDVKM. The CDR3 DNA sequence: TGTGCCAGCAGTCCGACTGGGTACCCTGAAGCTTTCTTT. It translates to CASSPTGYPEAFF.

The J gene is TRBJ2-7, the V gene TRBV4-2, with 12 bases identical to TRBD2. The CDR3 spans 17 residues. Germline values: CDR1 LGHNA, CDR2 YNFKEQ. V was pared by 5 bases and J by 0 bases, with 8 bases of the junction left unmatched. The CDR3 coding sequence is TGTGCCAGCAGCTCCGGACTAGCGGGACCAAGCTCCTACGAGCAGTACTTC. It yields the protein CASSSGLAGPSSYEQYF.

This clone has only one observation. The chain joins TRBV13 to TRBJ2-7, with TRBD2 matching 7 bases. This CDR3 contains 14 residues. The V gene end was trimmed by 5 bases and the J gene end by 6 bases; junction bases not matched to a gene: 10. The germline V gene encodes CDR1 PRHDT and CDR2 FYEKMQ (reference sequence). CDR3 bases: TGTGCCAGCAGCCCGCGGGGAGGGCCTGGCGAGCAGTACTTC. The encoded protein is CASSPRGGPGEQYF.

The DNA of the CDR3 is TGTGCCAGCAGCTCGTACAGGGGTTCGGGAAACACCATATATTTT. Protein: CASSSYRGSGNTIYF. The chain combines TRBV5-4 with TRBJ1-3; 7 nucleotides line up with TRBD1. CDR3 length: 15 residues. J was trimmed by 4 bases and V by 3 bases; bases with no gene match: 7. Germline V gene data show CDR1 as SGHNT and CDR2 as YYREEE (reference sequence).

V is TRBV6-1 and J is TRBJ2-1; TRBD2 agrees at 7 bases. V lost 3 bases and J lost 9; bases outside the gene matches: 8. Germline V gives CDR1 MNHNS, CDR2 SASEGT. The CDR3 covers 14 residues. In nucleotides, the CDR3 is TGTGCCAGCAGTGACTGGCGGGAGTTAGTTGAGCAGTTCTTC. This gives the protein CASSDWRELVEQFF.

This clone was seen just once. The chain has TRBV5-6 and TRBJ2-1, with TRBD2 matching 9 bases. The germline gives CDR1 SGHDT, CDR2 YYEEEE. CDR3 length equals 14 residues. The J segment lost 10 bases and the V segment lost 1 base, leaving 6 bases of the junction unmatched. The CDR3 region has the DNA TGTGCCAGCAGCTTGTTAGCGGGAGAGAAAGAGCAGTTCTTC. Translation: CASSLLAGEKEQFF.

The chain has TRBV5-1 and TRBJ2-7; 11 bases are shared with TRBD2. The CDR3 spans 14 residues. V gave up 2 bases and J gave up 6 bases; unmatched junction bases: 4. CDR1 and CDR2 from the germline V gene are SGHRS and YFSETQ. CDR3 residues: CASSFGTSGSEQYF. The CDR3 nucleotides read TGCGCCAGCAGCTTCGGGACTAGCGGTTCCGAGCAGTACTTC.

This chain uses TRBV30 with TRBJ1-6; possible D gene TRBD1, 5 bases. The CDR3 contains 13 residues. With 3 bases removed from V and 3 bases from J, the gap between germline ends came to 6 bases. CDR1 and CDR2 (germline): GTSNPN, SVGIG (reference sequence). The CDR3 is CAWRGGYNSPLHF. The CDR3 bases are TGTGCCTGGAGGGGGGGCTATAATTCACCCCTCCACTTT.

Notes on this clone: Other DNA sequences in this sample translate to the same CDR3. Here the CDR3 reads CASSLGGDYGYTF. Written as DNA, the CDR3 is TGCGCCAGCAGCTTAGGGGGGGACTATGGCTACACCTTC. The chain couples TRBV5-1 to TRBJ1-2; D may be TRBD1 (6 bases). CDR3 length equals 13 residues. Per germline, CDR1 SGHRS and CDR2 YFSETQ. The germline V and J ends were trimmed by 2 bases and 3 bases, with 8 bases remaining between them.

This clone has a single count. The CDR3 bases are TGTGCCAGTAGGACAGGGACCTACGAGCAGTACTTC. It translates to CASRTGTYEQYF. V usage is TRBV6-1 and J usage is TRBJ2-7; TRBD1 aligns across 8 bases. Germline V CDR1 and CDR2: MNHNS, SASEGT. CDR3 size: 12 residues. J gave up 2 bases and V 9 bases, and 3 bases lay outside the gene matches.

The CDR3 region has the DNA TGTGCCAGTAGTATAGGATGGAGGCAGGGGGTGCCCAACAATCAGCCCCAGCATTTT. Encoded protein: CASSIGWRQGVPNNQPQHF. V and J are TRBV19 and TRBJ1-5, with 7 bases that match TRBD1. The length of the CDR3 is 19 residues. The germline V gene encodes CDR1 LNHDA and CDR2 SQIVND (reference sequence). Germline trimming cut 1 base from V and 3 bases from J; bases unmatched to any gene: 15.

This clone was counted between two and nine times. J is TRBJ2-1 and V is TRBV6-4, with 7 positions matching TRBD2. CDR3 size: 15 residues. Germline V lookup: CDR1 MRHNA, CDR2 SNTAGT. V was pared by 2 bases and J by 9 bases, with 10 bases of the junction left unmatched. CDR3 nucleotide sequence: TGTGCCAGCAGTGACGGGGCGGGAGATGAGGGTGAGCAGTTCTTC. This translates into CASSDGAGDEGEQFF.

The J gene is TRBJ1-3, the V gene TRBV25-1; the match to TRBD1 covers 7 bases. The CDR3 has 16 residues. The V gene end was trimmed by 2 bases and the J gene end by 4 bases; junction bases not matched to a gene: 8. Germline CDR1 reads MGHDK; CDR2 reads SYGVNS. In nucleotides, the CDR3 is TGTGCCAGCAGTGAAGGGACAGAGGGTTTGGGAAACACCATATATTTT. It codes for CASSEGTEGLGNTIYF. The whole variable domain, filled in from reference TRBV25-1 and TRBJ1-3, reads EADIYQTPRYLVIGTGKKITLECSQTMGHDKMYWYQQDPGMELHLIHYSYGVNSTEKGDLSSESTVSRIRTEHFPLTLESARPSHTSQYLCASSEGTEGLGNTIYFGEGSWLTVV.

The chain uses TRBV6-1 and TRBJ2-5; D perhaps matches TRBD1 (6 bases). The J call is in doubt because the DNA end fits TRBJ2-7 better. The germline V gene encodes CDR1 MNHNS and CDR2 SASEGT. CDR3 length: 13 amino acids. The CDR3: CASRGTGFLEQYF. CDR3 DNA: TGTGCCAGCAGGGGAACAGGGTTCCTCGAGCAGTACTTC.

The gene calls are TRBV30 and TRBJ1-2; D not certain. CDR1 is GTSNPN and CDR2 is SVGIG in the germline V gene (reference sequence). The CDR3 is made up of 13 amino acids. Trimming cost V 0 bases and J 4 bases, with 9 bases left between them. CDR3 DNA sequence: TGTGCCTGGAGTGTCTCAGGATTCTATGGCTACACCTTC. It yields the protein CAWSVSGFYGYTF.

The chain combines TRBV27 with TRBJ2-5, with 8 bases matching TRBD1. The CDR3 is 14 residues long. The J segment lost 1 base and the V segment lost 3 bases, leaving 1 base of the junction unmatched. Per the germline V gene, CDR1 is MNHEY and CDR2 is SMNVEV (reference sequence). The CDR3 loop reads CASSFRGRQETQYF. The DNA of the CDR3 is TGTGCCAGCAGTTTCAGGGGGCGCCAAGAGACCCAGTACTTC.

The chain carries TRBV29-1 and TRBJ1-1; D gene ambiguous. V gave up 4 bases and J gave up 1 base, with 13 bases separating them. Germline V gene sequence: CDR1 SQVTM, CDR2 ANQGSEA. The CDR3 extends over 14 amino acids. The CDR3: CSVVYGGWNTEAFF. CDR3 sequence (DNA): TGCAGCGTTGTGTACGGCGGGTGGAACACTGAAGCTTTCTTT.

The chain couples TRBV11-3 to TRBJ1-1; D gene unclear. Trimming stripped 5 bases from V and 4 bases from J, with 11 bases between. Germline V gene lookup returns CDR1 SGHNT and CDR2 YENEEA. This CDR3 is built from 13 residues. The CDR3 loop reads CASSQSRGTEAFF. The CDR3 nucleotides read TGTGCCAGCAGCCAGAGTCGGGGCACTGAAGCTTTCTTT.

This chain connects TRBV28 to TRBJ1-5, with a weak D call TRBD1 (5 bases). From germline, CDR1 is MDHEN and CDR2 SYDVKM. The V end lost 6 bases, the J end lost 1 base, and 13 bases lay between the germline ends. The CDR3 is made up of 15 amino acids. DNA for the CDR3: TGTGCCAGCAGGACTGGGGGGGGAAGCAATCAGCCCCAGCATTTT. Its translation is CASRTGGGSNQPQHF.

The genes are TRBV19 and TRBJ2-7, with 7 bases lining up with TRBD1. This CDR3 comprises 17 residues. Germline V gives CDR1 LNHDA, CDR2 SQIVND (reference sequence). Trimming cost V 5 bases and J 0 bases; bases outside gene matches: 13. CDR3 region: CASSHPGRTGHSYEQYF. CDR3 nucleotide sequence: TGTGCCAGTAGTCACCCCGGCCGGACAGGTCACTCCTACGAGCAGTACTTC.

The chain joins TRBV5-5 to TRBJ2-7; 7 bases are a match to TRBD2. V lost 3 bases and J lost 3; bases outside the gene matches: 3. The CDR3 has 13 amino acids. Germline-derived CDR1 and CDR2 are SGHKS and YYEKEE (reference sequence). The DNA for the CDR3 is TGTGCCAGCAGCTGGGGGGGGGACTACGAGCAGTACTTC. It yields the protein CASSWGGDYEQYF.